This entry describes one T cell receptor beta chain. Data came from immunoSEQ multiplex PCR; TCRdb stores just in-frame clones and leaves some out. The data show tens of thousands of clones, around 67% seen once. These data belong to a study of CD8 T cell repertoires and HIV-1 epitope variants. The sample consisted of uncultured baseline CD8+ T cells from peripheral blood mononuclear cells (PBMCs). The sequence was obtained from a male donor with HIV.

The CDR3 sequence is CASSYPGMISNQPQHF. CDR3 bases: TGTGCCAGCAGTTATCCAGGGATGATTAGCAATCAGCCCCAGCATTTT. The chain couples TRBV6-6 to TRBJ1-5, with D possibly TRBD1 on 5 matching bases. The CDR3 sequence is 16 residues long. Trimming cost V 3 bases and J 0 bases, with 12 bases left between them. The germline gives CDR1 MNHNY, CDR2 SVGAGI (reference sequence).